This T cell receptor (beta chain) comes out of a study of T-cell memory formation after mild COVID-19. About the study: The two donors had largely donor-specific TCR clusters.

This clonotype was observed a handful of times. Its specificity is unknown. Study conclusions and caveats: CD4+ bias marked clones expanding day 15 to 37, unlike balanced contracting clones. Among CD4+ contracting clones, most were CM and EM, and CD8+ ones EMRA.

The CDR3 runs 15 residues. Germline V gene data show CDR1 as ENHRY and CDR2 as SYGVKD. The ends were cut back, 0 bases at V and 4 bases at J, with 12 bases in the middle. Constant-segment primers were used for 5'RACE, and the resulting TCR alpha and TCR beta cDNA libraries carried sample barcodes and UMIs. TCRdb re-analysed the 5' RACE reads in MiXCR, keeping a single row per CDR3 protein. The sample consists of 130,000 to 150,000 distinct CDR3 sequences, about 6.1% of them appearing once. This chain links TRBV10-3 with TRBJ2-5; D possibly corresponds to TRBD2 (6 bases). The sequence was collected from an adult woman who had mild COVID-19 (a few samples of this study predate the infection). Cell type and time point are not known. What was sequenced was PBMCs or a T cell subset sorted from them (not recorded which). CDR3 coding DNA: TGTGCCATCAGTGAGTCCCCGGGAGCGGGAGAGACCCAGTACTTC. The encoded protein is CAISESPGAGETQYF.